These T cell receptor beta chains were read from a single sample in a study of shared clonotypes between healthy human individuals. Using immunoSEQ multiplex PCR, the repertoire was profiled, and TCRdb retains in-frame clones only, with some absent. The sample has approximately 1,500,000 clones, roughly 96% seen once. The sequenced material came from naive CD4+ T cells sorted from blood. The receptors derive from a man aged 30 to 39 in good health. The CDR3 runs from the conserved cysteine through the conserved F or W.

v_call cdr3_aa
TRBV5-4 CASSSRGTSYEQYF
TRBV5-5 CASRNAGLAVGKQYF
TRBV9 CASSPEVLAGFGGELFF
TRBV19 CASNPSGTGYEELFF
TRBV5-1 CASSLGKMGGRGNEQFF
TRBV15 CATSRDRLGGTSTDTQYF
TRBV18 CASSLIQGGDEKLFF
TRBV11-2 CASSTGTSGRIQYF
TRBV30 CAWGDRVFEKLFF
TRBV5-1 CASSLMFETQYF
TRBV28 CASSLGLGGYEQYF
TRBV7-9 CASSPRLAGGLRSTDTQYF
TRBV5-6 CASSLADWSRNTIYF
TRBV7-1 CASSQERVRWSQFF
TRBV7-2 CASSFEGGGPPFEQFF
TRBV6-5 CASSRVSSSNQPQHF
TRBV7-8 CASSSSGAVDGQYF
TRBV5-1 CASSSGGAGYGYTF
TRBV14 CASSTPLSSYNEQFF
TRBV4-3 CASSQFSGSGTDTQYF
TRBV28 CASSLRLAGWNEQFF
TRBV21-1 CASTANEKLFF
TRBV5-4 CASSLTGRNEQFF
TRBV7-3 CASSLRKRGWASDTQYF
TRBV5-4 CASSFQIGNTIYF
TRBV11-2 CASSLSLGGELFF
TRBV30 CAWSVSSGPYEQYF
TRBV19 CASSLGGKTTEAFF
TRBV18 CASSPQVGGQAEAFF
TRBV9 CASSPRTGTNEQYF
TRBV19 CASRKSGSHEQYF
TRBV28 CASSPQVFNTGELFF
TRBV5-1 CASSLAAVTDTQYF
TRBV11-3 CASSASGTKPYEQYF
TRBV11-2 CASSLGRGGSFIYEQYF
TRBV27 CASSYGQVEKLFF
TRBV7-9 CASSLSEFDEQFF
TRBV11-2 CASSLNPAGLAGPHYEQYF
TRBV11-2 CASSLGRPSINEQFF
TRBV5-1 CASSLEFGRANYGYTF
TRBV9 CASSPGLAGTGELFF
TRBV5-1 CASSLEMAIGVYEQYF
TRBV4-1 CASSQAQRGGYTEAFF
TRBV19 CASSIVGGGNQPQHF
TRBV18 CASLTESRGTDTQYF
TRBV4-3 CASSQLKGLETQYF
TRBV5-1 CASSLGVYTDTQYF
TRBV7-2 CASSLSPSNQPQHF
TRBV10-1 CASSEAGVSIDTQYF
TRBV5-1 CASSLAIRGLAGEETQYF
TRBV5-6 CASSLPGLFTDTQYF
TRBV7-2 CASSLGVGSYNEQFF
TRBV6-1 CASSEVPAGYTF
TRBV29-1 CSVGRDRVSYNEQFF
TRBV18 CASSPGDVFFEKLFF